The T cell receptor (beta chain) described here comes from a study of CD8 T cells in ankylosing spondylitis. The germline V gene has CDR1 MNHEY and CDR2 SVGAGI. Trimming took 2 bases from V and 5 from J; bases not matched to a gene: 10. This CDR3 spans 16 amino acids. This clonotype was counted between two and nine times. TCRdb recomputed calls from the 5' RACE reads with MiXCR, one row per CDR3 protein. Seen here are some 350,000 distinct CDR3 sequences, 14% to 15% observed once, and the top ten hold approximately 0.99%. The sample taken for sequencing was blood, either unsorted or a sorted T cell fraction (not recorded which). J is TRBJ2-5 and V is TRBV6-5, with 8 bases matching TRBD2. This TCR came from a male donor with ankylosing spondylitis or in good health (not recorded which). The CDR3 sequence is CASSYAKLADGETQYF. CDR3 coding DNA: TGTGCCAGCAGTTACGCTAAACTAGCGGATGGGGAGACCCAGTACTTC.